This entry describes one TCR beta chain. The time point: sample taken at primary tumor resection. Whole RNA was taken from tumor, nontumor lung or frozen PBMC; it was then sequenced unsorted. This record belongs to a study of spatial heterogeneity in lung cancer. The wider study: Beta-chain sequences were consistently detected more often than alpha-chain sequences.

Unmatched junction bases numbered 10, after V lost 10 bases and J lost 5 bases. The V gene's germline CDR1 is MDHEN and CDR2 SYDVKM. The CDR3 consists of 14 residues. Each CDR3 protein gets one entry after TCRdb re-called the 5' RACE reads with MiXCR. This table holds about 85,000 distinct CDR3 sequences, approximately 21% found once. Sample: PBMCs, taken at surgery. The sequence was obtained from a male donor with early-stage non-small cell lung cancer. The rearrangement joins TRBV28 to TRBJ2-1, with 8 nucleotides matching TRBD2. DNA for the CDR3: TGTGCCACCCTCCGGGGGGGAGGGGACAATGAGCAGTTCTTC. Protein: CATLRGGGDNEQFF.